The subject of this entry is one TCR beta chain. These data come from a study of blood T cells in healthy people across ages. The use of a sample-barcoded 5' primer and a J-beta primer mix characterized a second PCR of roughly 6 to 12 cycles. TCRdb recomputed calls from the 5' RACE reads with MiXCR, one row per CDR3 protein. The table includes 1.2 million to 1.5 million distinct CDR3 sequences, 42% detected once. V was pared by 3 bases and J by 5 bases, with 8 bases of the junction left unmatched. The CDR3 spans 16 residues. From germline, CDR1 is SGHRS and CDR2 YFSETQ. Sequencing was done on a sample of blood. The receptor comes from a woman between 18 and 29 years old in good health. The chain uses TRBV5-1 and TRBJ2-3; 11 nucleotides match TRBD2. The CDR3 sequence: CASSSGSGGVIDTQYF. CDR3 in DNA: TGCGCCAGCAGCTCGGGTAGCGGGGGGGTCATAGATACGCAGTATTTT.